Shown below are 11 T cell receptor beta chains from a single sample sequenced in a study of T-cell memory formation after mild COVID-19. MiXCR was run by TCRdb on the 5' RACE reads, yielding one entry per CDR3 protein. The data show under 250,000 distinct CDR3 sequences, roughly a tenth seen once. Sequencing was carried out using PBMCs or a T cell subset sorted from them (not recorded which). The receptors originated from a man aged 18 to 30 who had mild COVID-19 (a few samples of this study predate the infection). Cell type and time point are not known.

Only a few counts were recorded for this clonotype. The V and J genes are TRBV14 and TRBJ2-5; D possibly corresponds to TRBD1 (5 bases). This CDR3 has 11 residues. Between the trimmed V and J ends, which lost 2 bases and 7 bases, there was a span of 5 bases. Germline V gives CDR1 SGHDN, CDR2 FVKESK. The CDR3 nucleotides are TGTGCCAGCAGCCAAAGGGGGACCCAGTACTTC. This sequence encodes CASSQRGTQYF. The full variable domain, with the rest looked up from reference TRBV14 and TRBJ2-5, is EAGVTQFPSHSVIEKGQTVTLRCDPISGHDNLYWYRRVMGKEIKFLLHFVKESKQDESGMPNNRFLAERTGGTYSTLKVQPAELEDSGVYFCASSQRGTQYFGPGTRLLVL.

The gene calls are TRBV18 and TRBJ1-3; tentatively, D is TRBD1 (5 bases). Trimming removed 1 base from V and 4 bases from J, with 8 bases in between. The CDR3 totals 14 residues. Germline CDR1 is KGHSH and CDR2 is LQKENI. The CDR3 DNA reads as TGTGCCAGCTCACCACGGACACAGGGAAACACCATATATTTT. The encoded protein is CASSPRTQGNTIYF.

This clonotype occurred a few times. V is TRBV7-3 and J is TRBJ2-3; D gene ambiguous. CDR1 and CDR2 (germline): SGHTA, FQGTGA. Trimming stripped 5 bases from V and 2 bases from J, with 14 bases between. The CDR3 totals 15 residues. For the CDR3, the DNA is TGTGCCAGCAGCCCCGGCCAAGGATCCACAGATACGCAGTATTTT. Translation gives CASSPGQGSTDTQYF. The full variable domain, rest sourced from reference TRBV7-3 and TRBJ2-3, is GAGVSQTPSNKVTEKGKYVELRCDPISGHTALYWYRQSLGQGPEFLIYFQGTGAADDSGLPNDRFFAVRPEGSVSTLKIQRTERGDSAVYLCASSPGQGSTDTQYFGPGTRLTVL.

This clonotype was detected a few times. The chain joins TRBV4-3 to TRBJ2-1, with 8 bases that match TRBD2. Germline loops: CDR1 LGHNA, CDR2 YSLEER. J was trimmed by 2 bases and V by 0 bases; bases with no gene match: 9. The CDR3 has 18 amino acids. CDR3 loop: CASSQDAPTAGAYNEQFF. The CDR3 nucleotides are TGCGCCAGCAGCCAAGATGCCCCTACAGCGGGGGCCTACAATGAGCAGTTCTTC.

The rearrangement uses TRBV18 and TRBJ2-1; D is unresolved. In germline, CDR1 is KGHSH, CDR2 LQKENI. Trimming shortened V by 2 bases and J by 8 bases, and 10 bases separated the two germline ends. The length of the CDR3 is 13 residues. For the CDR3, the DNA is TGTGCCAGCTCACCAGGGGATACCGATGAGCAGTTCTTC. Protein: CASSPGDTDEQFF.

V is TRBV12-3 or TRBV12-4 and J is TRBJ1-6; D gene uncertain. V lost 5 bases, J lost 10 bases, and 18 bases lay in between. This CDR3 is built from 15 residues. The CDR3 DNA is TGTGCCAGCAGTGACCCTTTTTCCGGGATATCACCCCTCCACTTT. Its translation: CASSDPFSGISPLHF.

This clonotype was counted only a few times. The CDR3 DNA sequence: TGCGCCAGCAGCCTTCGCCAAGGGGAGCTGTTTTTT. Its translation is CASSLRQGELFF. The chain carries TRBV5-1 and TRBJ2-2; D is unclear. Between the trimmed V and J ends, which lost 4 bases and 8 bases, there was a span of 9 bases. The CDR3 runs 12 residues. CDR1 and CDR2 from the germline V gene are SGHRS and YFSETQ.

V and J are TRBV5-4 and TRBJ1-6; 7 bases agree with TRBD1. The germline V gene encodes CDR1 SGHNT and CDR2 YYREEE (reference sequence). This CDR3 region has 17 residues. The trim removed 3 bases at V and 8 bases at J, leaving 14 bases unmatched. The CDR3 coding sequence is TGTGCCAGCAGCTCGGAGGGGGCGCGAAGGCCCGATTCACCCCTCCACTTT. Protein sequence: CASSSEGARRPDSPLHF.

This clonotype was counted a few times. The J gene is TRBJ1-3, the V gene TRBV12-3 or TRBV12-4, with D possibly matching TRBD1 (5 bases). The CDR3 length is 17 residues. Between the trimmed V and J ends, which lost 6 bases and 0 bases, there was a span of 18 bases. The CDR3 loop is CASSRQTNKFSGNTIYF. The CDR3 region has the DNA TGTGCCAGCAGCAGACAGACGAATAAGTTCTCTGGAAACACCATATATTTT.

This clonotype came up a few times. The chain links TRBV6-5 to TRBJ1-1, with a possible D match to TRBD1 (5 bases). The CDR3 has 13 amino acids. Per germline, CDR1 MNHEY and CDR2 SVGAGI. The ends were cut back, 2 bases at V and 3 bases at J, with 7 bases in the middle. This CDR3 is CASSYAGHTEAFF. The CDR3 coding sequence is TGTGCCAGCAGTTACGCAGGGCACACTGAAGCTTTCTTT.

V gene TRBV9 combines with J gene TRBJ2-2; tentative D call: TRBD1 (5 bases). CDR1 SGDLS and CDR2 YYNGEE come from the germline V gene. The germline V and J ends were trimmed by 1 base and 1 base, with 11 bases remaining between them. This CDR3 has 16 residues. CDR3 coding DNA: TGTGCCAGCAGCGTAAGCAGGGTAAAGAACACCGGGGAGCTGTTTTTT. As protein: CASSVSRVKNTGELFF.